What follows are 7 T cell receptor beta chains derived from one specimen sequenced in a study of blood T cell repertoires in COVID-19. TCRdb keeps only in-frame clones here, not all; method: immunoSEQ multiplex PCR. This repertoire shows about 480,000 clones, about 87% found once; its top ten account for 10% to 15%. Sequencing input: peripheral blood. These receptors all come from a woman aged 45-65 years with COVID-19, enrolled during active disease.

This rearrangement joins TRBV28 to TRBJ2-1; 7 nucleotides agree with TRBD1. V was pared by 3 bases and J by 3 bases, with 8 bases of the junction left unmatched. Germline V CDR1 and CDR2: MDHEN, SYDVKM. The CDR3 is 16 amino acids. The CDR3 reads CASSFNEGAGYNEQFF. The CDR3, as DNA: TGTGCCAGCAGTTTTAATGAGGGGGCTGGCTACAATGAGCAGTTCTTC.

V usage is TRBV27 and J usage is TRBJ2-5; 8 nucleotides align to TRBD1. The germline V gene encodes CDR1 MNHEY and CDR2 SMNVEV (reference sequence). There are 13 residues in the CDR3. V was pared by 6 bases and J by 5 bases, with 5 bases of the junction left unmatched. The CDR3 here is CASRRTGRETQYF. The CDR3 DNA sequence: TGTGCCAGCAGAAGGACAGGGAGGGAGACCCAGTACTTC.

V gene TRBV5-6 combines with J gene TRBJ2-7; D is perhaps TRBD2 (6 bases). CDR1 SGHDT and CDR2 YYEEEE come from the germline V gene. This CDR3 is 15 amino acids long. V gave up 0 bases and J gave up 3 bases, with 13 bases separating them. CDR3 protein: CASSLVASVRYEQYF. The CDR3 bases are TGTGCCAGCAGCTTGGTGGCTAGCGTTCGCTACGAGCAGTACTTC. Drawing the rest from reference TRBV5-6 and TRBJ2-7, the complete variable domain is DAGVTQSPTHLIKTRGQQVTLRCSPKSGHDTVSWYQQALGQGPQFIFQYYEEEERQRGNFPDRFSGHQFPNYSSELNVNALLLGDSALYLCASSLVASVRYEQYFGPGTRLTVT.

This clone was detected once. The rearrangement links TRBV19 to TRBJ1-3, with a possible D match to TRBD1 (5 bases). CDR1 is LNHDA, CDR2 SQIVND, per germline (reference sequence). V lost 3 bases to trimming and J lost 16 bases, with 16 bases between them. The length of the CDR3 is 12 residues. The CDR3 loop is CASSIREGVPYF. DNA of the CDR3: TGTGCCAGTAGTATCAGGGAGGGAGTACCGTATTTT.

The rearrangement joins TRBV11-3 to TRBJ1-1; no firm D call. The CDR3 is made up of 18 amino acids. Trimming removed 0 bases at V and 0 bases at J, with 17 bases between. CDR1 and CDR2 (germline): SGHNT, YENEEA. The CDR3 spells CASSLDDRGSVVNTEAFF. In DNA, the CDR3 is TGTGCCAGCAGCTTAGATGACCGGGGAAGTGTGGTGAACACTGAAGCTTTCTTT.

The chain employs TRBV4-2 and TRBJ2-5; 8 nucleotides line up with TRBD2. The CDR3 has 14 residues. Trimming took 3 bases from V and 4 from J; bases not matched to a gene: 4. CDR1 LGHNA and CDR2 YNFKEQ come from the germline V gene. This chain's CDR3 is CASSHGGEGETQYF. CDR3 sequence (DNA): TGTGCCAGCAGCCACGGGGGGGAGGGAGAGACCCAGTACTTC.

This chain's CDR3 is CASSFGTGELFF. CDR3 DNA: TGTGCCAGCAGTTTCGGCACCGGGGAGCTGTTTTTT. The V call is TRBV12-3 or TRBV12-4, the J call TRBJ2-2, with D unclear. CDR3 length equals 12 residues. V lost 3 bases, J lost 4 bases, and 3 bases lay in between.